The 28 T cell receptor beta chains listed next were all sequenced from one sample in a study of T cells in Graves' hyperthyroidism and ophthalmopathy. TCR beta CDR3 sequences were amplified from RNA transcripts. The HTBI primer set drove a first-round RT-PCR of the TCR CDR3. MiXCR was run by TCRdb on the multiplex PCR reads, yielding one entry per CDR3 protein. The repertoire holds 550,000 to 650,000 distinct CDR3 sequences, with roughly 14% as singletons. Material: blood. These receptors were collected from a woman in her 30s with Graves' hyperthyroidism that later progressed to Graves' ophthalmopathy.

This clonotype has more than one count but fewer than ten. V and J are TRBV12-3 or TRBV12-4 and TRBJ2-5; TRBD2 matches 14 bases. The CDR3 is made up of 17 amino acids. The V and J ends lost 3 bases and 5 bases, in that order; junction bases with no gene match: 8. CDR3 nucleotides: TGTGCCAGCAGTTTGCCGGGACTAGCGGGAGTCGGGGAGACCCAGTACTTC. Protein product: CASSLPGLAGVGETQYF.

This clonotype was counted between two and nine times. The V call is TRBV9, the J call TRBJ1-5; 10 positions match TRBD1. V was pared by 0 bases and J by 5 bases, with 11 bases of the junction left unmatched. Germline V gene sequence: CDR1 SGDLS, CDR2 YYNGEE. There are 18 residues in the CDR3. The CDR3 reads CASSVARWTGGLHQPQHF. CDR3 DNA: TGTGCCAGCAGCGTAGCCCGGTGGACAGGGGGTTTGCATCAGCCCCAGCATTTT.

This clonotype has ten or more counts. The J gene is TRBJ2-7, the V gene TRBV11-3, with TRBD2 matching over 7 bases. This CDR3 spans 15 amino acids. The V segment lost 1 base and the J segment 5 bases; nucleotides outside the gene matches: 8. CDR1 and CDR2 (germline): SGHNT, YENEEA. The CDR3 DNA is TGTGCCAGCAGCTTAGCCGAGGCGGGAGTTGACGAGCAGTACTTC. This sequence encodes CASSLAEAGVDEQYF.

This clonotype showed up many times. This chain links TRBV20-1 with TRBJ2-1; no reliable D call. The CDR3 is 10 residues long. Trimming cost V 3 bases and J 8 bases, with 5 bases left between them. Germline CDR1 DFQATT, CDR2 SNEGSKA (reference sequence). The CDR3 is CSARAHEQFF. The DNA for the CDR3 is TGCAGTGCTAGGGCACATGAGCAGTTCTTC.

The chain uses TRBV11-2 and TRBJ2-5; D possibly corresponds to TRBD1 (6 bases). The V gene's germline CDR1 is SGHAT and CDR2 FQNNGV. The V and J ends lost 3 bases and 5 bases respectively, with 13 bases between them. The CDR3 spans 14 residues. The CDR3 protein is CASSLGHRRETQYF. For the CDR3, the DNA is TGTGCCAGCAGCTTGGGACATCGTCGGGAGACCCAGTACTTC.

This clonotype occurred many times. This chain links TRBV6-1 with TRBJ1-2; tentative D call: TRBD1 (6 bases). CDR1 and CDR2 (germline): MNHNS, SASEGT. The CDR3 consists of 16 residues. V dropped 5 bases and J dropped 2 bases, with 18 bases sitting between them. CDR3 bases: TGTGCCAGCAGTTCCGCTCAGGGGAACGCCAACTATGGCTACACCTTC. This gives the protein CASSSAQGNANYGYTF.

The V call is TRBV19, the J call TRBJ1-1, with TRBD1 matching over 10 bases. This CDR3 comprises 13 residues. J gave up 11 bases and V 5 bases, and 8 bases lay outside the gene matches. Germline V gives CDR1 LNHDA, CDR2 SQIVND (reference sequence). CDR3 residues: CASSLGQGTMAFF. CDR3 nucleotide sequence: TGTGCCAGTAGTTTGGGACAGGGGACGATGGCTTTCTTT.

This clonotype was recorded a few times. The V and J genes are TRBV28 and TRBJ1-5, with D hard to call. Germline V gene sequence: CDR1 MDHEN, CDR2 SYDVKM. CDR3 size: 13 residues. Trimming stripped 8 bases from V and 3 bases from J, with 11 bases between. CDR3 bases: TGTGCCAGCTCGAAGGGTATCAATCAGCCCCAGCATTTT. Its translation: CASSKGINQPQHF.

The genes are TRBV2 and TRBJ2-1; 10 bases match TRBD2. The CDR3 totals 16 residues. Trimming took 8 bases from V and 6 from J; bases not matched to a gene: 13. Germline V CDR1 and CDR2: SNHLY, FYNNEI. The DNA of the CDR3 is TGTGCCAGCGGGCCGACGTCCAGCGGGAGGGGCAATGAGCAGTTCTTC. Residues: CASGPTSSGRGNEQFF.

This clonotype was counted at least ten times. The V and J genes are TRBV19 and TRBJ1-3; D uncertain. The CDR3 is 15 amino acids. Germline assignment: CDR1 LNHDA and CDR2 SQIVND (reference sequence). Trimming removed 8 bases from V and 0 bases from J, with 14 bases in between. The CDR3 region is CASGADANSGNTIYF. The CDR3 nucleotides are TGTGCCAGTGGCGCGGACGCGAACTCTGGAAACACCATATATTTT.

This clonotype was picked up a small number of times. This chain uses TRBV30 with TRBJ1-1, with D maybe TRBD1 (5 bases). CDR3 size: 11 residues. Trimming removed 2 bases at V and 7 bases at J, with 8 bases between. Germline lookup yields CDR1 GTSNPN and CDR2 SVGIG (reference sequence). CDR3 DNA: TGTGCCTGGAGTCCACAGGTTGAAGCTTTCTTT. It translates to CAWSPQVEAFF. The full variable domain, in which reference TRBV30 and TRBJ1-1 provide the parts outside the CDR3, is SQTIHQWPATLVQPVGSPLSLECTVEGTSNPNLYWYRQAAGRGLQLLFYSVGIGQISSEVPQNLSASRPQDRQFILSSKKLLLSDSGFYLCAWSPQVEAFFGQGTRLTVV.

The chain combines TRBV4-1 with TRBJ2-7; 10 nucleotides agree with TRBD2. The J segment lost 6 bases and the V segment lost 0 bases, leaving 11 bases of the junction unmatched. This CDR3 region has 17 residues. Germline V gene data show CDR1 as MGHRA and CDR2 as YSYEKL. CDR3 sequence (DNA): TGCGCCAGCAGCCAAGAGGAGGGACTAGCGTGGAGCGGCGAGCAGTACTTC. It specifies CASSQEEGLAWSGEQYF.

This clonotype was seen repeatedly, ten times or more. The chain is built from TRBV29-1 and TRBJ1-5, with 7 bases identical to TRBD1. This CDR3 comprises 14 residues. Germline V lookup: CDR1 SQVTM, CDR2 ANQGSEA. V trimming: 4 bases; J trimming: 0 bases; junction bases outside the gene matches: 3. In DNA form, the CDR3 reads TGCAGCGTTGCAACAGGGGCTAGCAATCAGCCCCAGCATTTT. It translates to CSVATGASNQPQHF.

There are a few counts of this clonotype. The V call is TRBV2, the J call TRBJ2-5; D is undetermined. The ends were cut back, 4 bases at V and 3 bases at J, with 6 bases in the middle. Per germline, CDR1 SNHLY and CDR2 FYNNEI. This CDR3 spans 12 amino acids. CDR3 nucleotides: TGTGCCAGCAGTGGGTGGGAAGAGACCCAGTACTTC. Residues: CASSGWEETQYF.

The table lists this clonotype with many counts. CDR3 in DNA: TGTGCCAGCAGTGAAGTCCCAGTTATGGTAAACATTCAGTACTTC. Protein: CASSEVPVMVNIQYF. The chain uses TRBV2 and TRBJ2-4; no clear D. Deletions cut 1 base from V and 6 bases from J, with 13 bases between. This CDR3 has 15 residues. From germline, CDR1 is SNHLY and CDR2 FYNNEI.

This clonotype came up many times. The genes are TRBV24-1 and TRBJ2-3; D unclear. Germline CDR1 reads KGHDR; CDR2 reads SFDVKD. Trimming cost V 5 bases and J 2 bases, with 10 bases left between them. The CDR3 is 14 residues long. The CDR3 DNA is TGTGCCACCAGTGGATCTTCGCTCACAGATACGCAGTATTTT. This gives the protein CATSGSSLTDTQYF.

This clonotype has at least ten counts. V gene TRBV6-6 combines with J gene TRBJ2-2, with a possible D match to TRBD1 (8 bases). V lost 2 bases to trimming and J lost 5 bases, with 18 bases between them. The CDR3 runs to 17 residues. Germline lookup yields CDR1 MNHNY and CDR2 SVGAGI (reference sequence). CDR3 region: CASSYGQGARGTGELFF. The CDR3 DNA sequence: TGTGCCAGCAGTTACGGGCAGGGGGCGCGGGGGACCGGGGAGCTGTTTTTT.

This clonotype has more than one count but fewer than ten. J is TRBJ1-2 and V is TRBV2; possibly TRBD1 for D (6 bases). V was clipped by 6 bases and J by 10 bases, with 15 bases between them. Germline CDR1 SNHLY, CDR2 FYNNEI. This CDR3 is 12 amino acids long. CDR3 residues: CASRGGQTHYTF. CDR3 bases: TGTGCCAGCAGAGGAGGACAGACCCACTACACCTTC.

This clonotype was counted many times. The chain uses TRBV12-3 or TRBV12-4 and TRBJ2-3; 7 positions match TRBD2. Trimming removed 1 base from V and 3 bases from J; junction bases left unmatched: 1. CDR3 length: 14 amino acids. CDR3 DNA sequence: TGTGCCAGCAGTTTAGGCGGGAGAACAGATACGCAGTATTTT. Its protein is CASSLGGRTDTQYF.

At least ten counts were recorded for this clonotype. The CDR3 nucleotides are TGTGCCAGCCGGACCTCACCGACCTCGAACACTGAAGCTTTCTTT. Its translation is CASRTSPTSNTEAFF. This chain joins TRBV6-1 and TRBJ1-1, with D uncertain. V dropped 8 bases and J dropped 1 base, with 17 bases sitting between them. Germline V gene lookup returns CDR1 MNHNS and CDR2 SASEGT. CDR3 length: 15 residues.

Only a few counts were recorded for this clonotype. The chain recombines TRBV19 with TRBJ1-4; 7 bases match TRBD1. The CDR3 is 15 residues long. Germline V CDR1 and CDR2: LNHDA, SQIVND (reference sequence). V shed 8 bases, J shed 0 bases, and the junction held 6 bases outside the gene matches. The CDR3 DNA reads TGTGCCAGTGGGAGCAGGGGGACAACTAATGAAAAACTGTTTTTT. Amino acid sequence: CASGSRGTTNEKLFF.

The chain is built from TRBV3-1 and TRBJ2-7, with TRBD1 matching 9 bases. Losses at the gene ends were 4 bases for V and 9 bases for J; bases not matched to a gene: 13. The germline gives CDR1 LGHDT, CDR2 YNNKEL (reference sequence). The CDR3 is 15 residues long. The CDR3 nucleotides read TGTGCCAGCAGCCGCCAGGGACAGGGAAGGAACGGGCAGTACTTC. Protein: CASSRQGQGRNGQYF.

This chain links TRBV6-1 with TRBJ2-2; 16 bases fit TRBD2. Trimming removed 5 bases from V and 8 bases from J; junction bases left unmatched: 8. Germline CDR1 reads MNHNS; CDR2 reads SASEGT. CDR3 length: 17 residues. The CDR3 coding sequence is TGTGCCAGCAGTCAGGGACTAGCGGGAGGGCCCAAGGGGGAGCTGTTTTTT. This sequence encodes CASSQGLAGGPKGELFF.

Ten or more counts support this clonotype. The rearrangement links TRBV19 to TRBJ2-3; perhaps TRBD2 as D (5 bases). Looked up from germline, CDR1 is LNHDA and CDR2 is SQIVND (reference sequence). Trimming took 4 bases from V and 5 from J, leaving 10 bases between them. The CDR3 sequence is 13 residues long. This chain's CDR3 is CASSNGLLDTQYF. CDR3 DNA: TGTGCCAGTAGTAACGGACTTTTAGATACGCAGTATTTT.

This clonotype has at least ten counts. The V gene is TRBV24-1, the J gene TRBJ1-2; D uncertain. The ends were cut back, 4 bases at V and 5 bases at J, with 19 bases in the middle. Germline V CDR1 and CDR2: KGHDR, SFDVKD. CDR3 length: 16 residues. The DNA for the CDR3 is TGTGCCACCAGTGACCCAAACGACGGATTTGGGTATGGCTACACCTTC. Amino acids: CATSDPNDGFGYGYTF.

This clonotype has a count of ten or more. The chain joins TRBV27 to TRBJ1-4; D is uncertain. CDR1 is MNHEY, CDR2 SMNVEV, per germline (reference sequence). Trimming left V 5 bases short and J 4 bases short, with 8 bases between. CDR3 length equals 13 residues. The CDR3 nucleotides read TGTGCCAGCAGTCCCCGAGGTAATGAAAAACTGTTTTTT. It encodes CASSPRGNEKLFF.

The chain uses TRBV9 and TRBJ1-1; a weak D match, TRBD1 (5 bases). The V end lost 2 bases, the J end lost 4 bases, and 12 bases lay between the germline ends. Per germline, CDR1 SGDLS and CDR2 YYNGEE. This CDR3 region has 14 residues. The CDR3: CASSVIQGPTEAFF. The CDR3 bases are TGTGCCAGCAGCGTTATCCAGGGACCCACTGAAGCTTTCTTT.

This clonotype was seen ten or more times. The chain recombines TRBV24-1 with TRBJ2-5; possible D gene TRBD1, 5 bases. Germline CDR1 KGHDR, CDR2 SFDVKD. This CDR3 is 14 amino acids long. V dropped 9 bases and J dropped 1 base, with 14 bases sitting between them. The CDR3 DNA sequence: TGTGCCACCGGTCTCGGAAGGGGCCAAGAGACCCAGTACTTC. It encodes CATGLGRGQETQYF.